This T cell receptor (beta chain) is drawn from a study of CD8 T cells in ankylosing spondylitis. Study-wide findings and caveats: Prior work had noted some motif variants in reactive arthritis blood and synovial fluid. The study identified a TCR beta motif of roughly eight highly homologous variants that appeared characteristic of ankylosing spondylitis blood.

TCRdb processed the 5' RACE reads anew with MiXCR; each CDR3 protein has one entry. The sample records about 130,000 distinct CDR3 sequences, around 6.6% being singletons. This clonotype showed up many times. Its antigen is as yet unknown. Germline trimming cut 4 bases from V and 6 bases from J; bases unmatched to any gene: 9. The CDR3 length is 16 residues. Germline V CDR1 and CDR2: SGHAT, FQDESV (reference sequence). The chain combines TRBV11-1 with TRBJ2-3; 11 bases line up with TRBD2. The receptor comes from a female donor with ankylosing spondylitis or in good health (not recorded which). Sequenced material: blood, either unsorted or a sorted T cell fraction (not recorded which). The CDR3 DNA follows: TGTGCCAGCAGCTCTGGACTAGCGGGCCCTTCGGATACGCAGTATTTT. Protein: CASSSGLAGPSDTQYF. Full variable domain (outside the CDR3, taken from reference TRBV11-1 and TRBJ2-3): EAEVAQSPRYKITEKSQAVAFWCDPISGHATLYWYRQILGQGPELLVQFQDESVVDDSQLPKDRFSAERLKGVDSTLKIQPAELGDSAMYLCASSSGLAGPSDTQYFGPGTRLTVL.